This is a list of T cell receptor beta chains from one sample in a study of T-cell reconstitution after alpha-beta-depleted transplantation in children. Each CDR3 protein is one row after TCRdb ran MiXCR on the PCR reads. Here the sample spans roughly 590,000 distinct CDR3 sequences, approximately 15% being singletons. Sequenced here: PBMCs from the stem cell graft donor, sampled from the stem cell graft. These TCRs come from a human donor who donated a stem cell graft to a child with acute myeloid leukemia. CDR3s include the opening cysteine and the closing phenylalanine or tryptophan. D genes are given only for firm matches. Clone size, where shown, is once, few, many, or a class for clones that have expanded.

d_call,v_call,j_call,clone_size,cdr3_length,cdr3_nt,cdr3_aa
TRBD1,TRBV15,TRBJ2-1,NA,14,TGTGCCACCGGGGACAGGGCCACATACAATGAGCAGTTCTTC,CATGDRATYNEQFF
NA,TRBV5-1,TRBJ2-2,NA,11,TGCGCCAGCAGCTCGAACGGGGAGCTGTTTTTT,CASSSNGELFF
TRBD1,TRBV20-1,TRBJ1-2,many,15,TGCAGTGCTAGACCCCGTAACAGGGGGGACTATGGCTACACCTTC,CSARPRNRGDYGYTF
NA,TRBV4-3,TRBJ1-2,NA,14,TGCGCCAGCAGCCAAGAGGACGGGAACTATGGCTACACCTTC,CASSQEDGNYGYTF
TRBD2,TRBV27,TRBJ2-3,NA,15,TGTGCCAGCAGTTTCTCTCTACTAGCGAGGGATACGCAGTATTTT,CASSFSLLARDTQYF
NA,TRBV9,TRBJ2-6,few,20,TGTGCCAGCAGCATTCCTACAGGACCTAAGGGATCTTCTGGGGCCAACGTCCTGACTTTC,CASSIPTGPKGSSGANVLTF
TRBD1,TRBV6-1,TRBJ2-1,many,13,TGTGCCAGCAGACGGGGACAGAACAATGAGCAGTTCTTC,CASRRGQNNEQFF
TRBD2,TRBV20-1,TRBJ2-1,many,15,TGCAGTGCTAGAGATTGGGCGGGGGGGGATGGTGAGCAGTTCTTC,CSARDWAGGDGEQFF
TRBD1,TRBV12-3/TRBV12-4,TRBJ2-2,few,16,TGTGCCAGCAGTCCCTCTGCGACAGGGATGACCGGGGAGCTGTTTTTT,CASSPSATGMTGELFF
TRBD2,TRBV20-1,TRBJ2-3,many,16,TGCAGTGCTAGAGATGGGACTAGCGGGGGCACAGATACGCAGTATTTT,CSARDGTSGGTDTQYF
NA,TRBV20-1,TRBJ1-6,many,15,TGCAGTGCTAAGAGACAGGCCAACTATAATTCACCCCTCCACTTT,CSAKRQANYNSPLHF
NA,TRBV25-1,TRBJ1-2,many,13,TGTGCCAGCACGAGTCCGGGAGACTATGGCTACACCTTC,CASTSPGDYGYTF
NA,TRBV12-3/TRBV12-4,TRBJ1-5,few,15,TGTGCCAGCAGTTTTTTCGCGGCAGGAGATCAGCCCCAGCATTTT,CASSFFAAGDQPQHF
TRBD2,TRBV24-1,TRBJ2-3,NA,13,TGTGCCACCAGTGGGGGACTACCAGATACGCAGTATTTT,CATSGGLPDTQYF
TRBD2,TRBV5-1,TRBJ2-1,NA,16,TGCGCCAGCAGCTTGGGGACTAGCGGGGGAGACAATGAGCAGTTCTTC,CASSLGTSGGDNEQFF
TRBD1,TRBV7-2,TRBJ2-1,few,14,TGTGCCAGCAGCACGACAGGGTTCTACAATGAGCAGTTCTTC,CASSTTGFYNEQFF
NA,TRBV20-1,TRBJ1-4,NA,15,TGCAGTGCTCCACAGGGTTTGGGACTTAATGAAAGACTGTTTTTT,CSAPQGLGLNERLFF
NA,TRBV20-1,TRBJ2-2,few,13,TGCAGTGCACGTAGGGGGAAAACCGGGGAGCTGTTTTTT,CSARRGKTGELFF
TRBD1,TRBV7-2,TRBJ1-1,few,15,TGTGCCAGCAGCTTAGAGGGGACAGTCCCCACTGAAGCTTTCTTT,CASSLEGTVPTEAFF
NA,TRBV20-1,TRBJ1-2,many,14,TGCAGTGCTAGTCGGACCGTGACTAACTATGGCTACACCTTC,CSASRTVTNYGYTF
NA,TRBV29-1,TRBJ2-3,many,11,TGCAGCGTTGAGAGCGTGGATACGCAGTATTTT,CSVESVDTQYF
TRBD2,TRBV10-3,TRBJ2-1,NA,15,TGTGCCATCAGGACTAGCGGGGGGGAAAGCAGTGAGCAGTTCTTC,CAIRTSGGESSEQFF
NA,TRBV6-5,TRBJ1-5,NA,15,TGTGCCAGCAGTTACTCCACATCTAGCAATCAGCCCCAGCATTTT,CASSYSTSSNQPQHF
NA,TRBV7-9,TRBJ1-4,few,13,TGTGCCAGCAGCCCAGAGGAAGATGAAAAACTGTTTTTT,CASSPEEDEKLFF
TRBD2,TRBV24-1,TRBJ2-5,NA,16,TGTGCCACCAGTGATTTTACTAGCGGCTCAAAAGAGACCCAGTACTTC,CATSDFTSGSKETQYF
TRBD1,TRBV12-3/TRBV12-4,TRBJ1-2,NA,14,TGTGCCAGCAGCCCCGGACAGGGCAGTTCACTCTACACCTTC,CASSPGQGSSLYTF
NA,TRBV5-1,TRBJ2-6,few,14,TGCGCCAGCGCCTGGGGCTCTGGGGCCAACGTCCTGACTTTC,CASAWGSGANVLTF
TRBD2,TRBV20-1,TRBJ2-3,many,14,TGCAGTGCCAAAACTAGCGGGGGGACAGATACGCAGTATTTT,CSAKTSGGTDTQYF
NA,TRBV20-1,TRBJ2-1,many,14,TGCAGTGGGGTAGACTTCCCACACTACAATGAGCAGTTCTTC,CSGVDFPHYNEQFF
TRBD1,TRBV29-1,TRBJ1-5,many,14,TGCAGCGTCGCGGACAGGGCGGGCAATCAGCCCCAGCATTTT,CSVADRAGNQPQHF
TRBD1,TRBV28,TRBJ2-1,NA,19,TGTGCCAGCAGCCCGTTCAGGTCAGGGACAGGCAGACTATACAATGAGCAGTTCTTC,CASSPFRSGTGRLYNEQFF
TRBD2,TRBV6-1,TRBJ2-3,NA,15,TGTGCCAGCAGTGGGACTAGCGGGGGGGCGGATACGCAGTATTTT,CASSGTSGGADTQYF
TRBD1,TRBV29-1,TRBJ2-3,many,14,TGCAGCGCCGGGACAGGGCTCATCACAGATACGCAGTATTTT,CSAGTGLITDTQYF
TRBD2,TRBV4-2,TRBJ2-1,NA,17,TGTGCCAGCAGCGCCTTCGGACTAGCGGCCTCCTACAATGAGCAGTTCTTC,CASSAFGLAASYNEQFF
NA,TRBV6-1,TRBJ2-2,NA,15,TGTGCCAGCAGTACGGGACCGCCGAACACCGGGGAGCTGTTTTTT,CASSTGPPNTGELFF
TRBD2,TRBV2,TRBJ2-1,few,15,TGTGCCAGCCTACCCAGGGCGGGGGGGAACAATGAGCAGTTCTTC,CASLPRAGGNNEQFF
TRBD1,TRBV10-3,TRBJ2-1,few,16,TGTGCCATCCGCCGGGGTACCGGGACAGGGTCCAATGAGCAGTTCTTC,CAIRRGTGTGSNEQFF
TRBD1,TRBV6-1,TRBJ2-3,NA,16,TGTGCCAGCAGTGAAGAGGGGACAGGGCCCACAGATACGCAGTATTTT,CASSEEGTGPTDTQYF
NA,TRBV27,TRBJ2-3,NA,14,TGTGCCAGCAGTTTATCGGCGGCCCCAGATACGCAGTATTTT,CASSLSAAPDTQYF
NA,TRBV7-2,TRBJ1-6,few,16,TGTGCCAGCAGCTATCACCGATCTGCAACCTCTTCACCCCTCCACTTT,CASSYHRSATSSPLHF
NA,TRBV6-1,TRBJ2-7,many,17,TGTGCCAGCAGAAGAGCCTCAGTTGGGGGGCCTGGCGGCGAGCAGTACTTC,CASRRASVGGPGGEQYF
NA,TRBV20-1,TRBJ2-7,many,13,TGCAGTGCAGCGACGGACCGCTCCTACGAGCAGTACTTC,CSAATDRSYEQYF
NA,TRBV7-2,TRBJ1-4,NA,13,TGTGCCAGCAGACCCTCGTCTAGTGAAAAACTGTTTTTT,CASRPSSSEKLFF
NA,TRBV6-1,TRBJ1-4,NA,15,TGTGCCAGCAGGTCGCGACGGATCAATAATGAAAAACTGTTTTTT,CASRSRRINNEKLFF
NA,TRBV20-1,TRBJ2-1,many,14,TGCAGTGGTGGAAAACGGGTGGAAGGAGATGAGCAGTTCTTC,CSGGKRVEGDEQFF
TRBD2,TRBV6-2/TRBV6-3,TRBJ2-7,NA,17,TGTGCCAGCAGTTACCTTAGCGGGGCGTCCGGGGCCTACGAGCAGTACTTC,CASSYLSGASGAYEQYF
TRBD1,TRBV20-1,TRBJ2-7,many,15,TGCAGTGCTTCTTACCCGACAGGGGGGTCCTACGAGCAGTACTTC,CSASYPTGGSYEQYF
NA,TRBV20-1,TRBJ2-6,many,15,TGCATTCTGCCCGGGTCCCCCTCTGGGGCCAACGTCCTGACTTTC,CILPGSPSGANVLTF
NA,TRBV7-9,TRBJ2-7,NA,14,TGTGCCAGCAGCTCCCGGCGGGGAGTCTACGAGCAGTACTTC,CASSSRRGVYEQYF
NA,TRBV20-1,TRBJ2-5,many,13,TGCAGTGCTCCCCGATCGCCCCAAGAGACCCAGTACTTC,CSAPRSPQETQYF
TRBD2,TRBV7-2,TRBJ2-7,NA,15,TGTGCCAGCAGCTTACTGGCGGGGGGTAGAAACGAGCAGTACTTC,CASSLLAGGRNEQYF
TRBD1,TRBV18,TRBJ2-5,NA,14,TGTGCCAGCTCACCCCAGGGGGCAAGCGAGACCCAGTACTTC,CASSPQGASETQYF
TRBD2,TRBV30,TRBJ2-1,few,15,TGTGCCTGGGAAAGACTAGCTCTATCCTACAATGAGCAGTTCTTC,CAWERLALSYNEQFF
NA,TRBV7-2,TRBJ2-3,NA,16,TGTGCCAGCAGCTCAAGACGGACACAAAGCACAGATACGCAGTATTTT,CASSSRRTQSTDTQYF
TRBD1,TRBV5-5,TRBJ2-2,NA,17,TGTGCCAGCAGCTTGTCTCCGGGACAGACGAACACCGGGGAGCTGTTTTTT,CASSLSPGQTNTGELFF
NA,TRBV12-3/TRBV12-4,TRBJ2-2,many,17,TGTGCCAGCACCCTAGGGCATGGGAACGCGTACACCGGGGAGCTGTTTTTT,CASTLGHGNAYTGELFF
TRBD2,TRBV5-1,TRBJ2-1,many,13,TGCGCCAGCAGCTGGAGCGGGGACAATGAGCAGTTCTTC,CASSWSGDNEQFF
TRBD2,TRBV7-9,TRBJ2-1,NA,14,TGTGCCAGCAGCGTTAGCGGGGGGGAGAATGAGCAGTTCTTC,CASSVSGGENEQFF
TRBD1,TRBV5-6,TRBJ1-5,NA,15,TGTGCCAGCAGCCGGAAGACAGGGAGGAATCAGCCCCAGCATTTT,CASSRKTGRNQPQHF
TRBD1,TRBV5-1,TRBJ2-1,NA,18,TGCGCCAGCAGCTTGGTTGAGAGGACAGGGCGTTGGTACAATGAGCAGTTCTTC,CASSLVERTGRWYNEQFF